The entry below describes one T cell receptor beta chain. The CDR3 consists of 13 residues. The V end was cut by 11 bases, the J end by 3 bases, with 13 bases between. Germline loops: CDR1 MNHNY, CDR2 SVGAGI (reference sequence). The entry originates in a study of blood T cell repertoires in COVID-19. Study in general: T cells, B-cell-depleted T cells, or PBMCs supplied cDNA or gDNA.

Profiling relied on immunoSEQ multiplex PCR, and the TCRdb table lists in-frame clones only, not all of them. The profile covers approximately 240,000 clones, with roughly 90% appearing a single time and roughly 2% taken by the ten largest. V is TRBV6-6 and J is TRBJ1-4; D not certain. Sequencing was carried out using peripheral blood. The TCR sequence derives from a woman between 40 and 50 years old who had recovered from COVID-19. The CDR3 nucleotides read TGTGCCGGCAACAGTTCCCCTAATGAAAAACTGTTTTTT. Protein product: CAGNSSPNEKLFF.